Below, one T cell receptor (beta chain) is given with its context. Its target is not known. Data came from immunoSEQ multiplex PCR; TCRdb stores just in-frame clones and leaves some out. The data contain 9,500 to 15,000 clones, about three quarters of them singletons. The CDR3 spans 14 residues. With 5 bases clipped from V and 1 base from J, the junction kept 1 base outside the gene matches. Germline values: CDR1 GTSNPN, CDR2 SVGIG (reference sequence). The sample belongs to a study of chemoradiotherapy in HPV16-positive cancers. Study details: Candidate HPV-specific T-cell clones and common TCR motifs came from functional assays in two HPV16-positive patients.

Findings and limits, study-wide: Functional assays defining HPV-specific T cells used only a couple of HPV16-positive patients. Candidate HPV-specific clones and E7-related TCR motifs grew in tumor during treatment.

Sampling took place from a patient who underwent chemoradiotherapy. J is TRBJ2-2 and V is TRBV30; 10 nucleotides align to TRBD1. This TCR was sampled from a human donor with HPV-associated anogenital cancer. As DNA, the CDR3 is TGTGCCTGGTGGGACAGGGGGAACACCGGGGAGCTGTTTTTT. Translation gives CAWWDRGNTGELFF.